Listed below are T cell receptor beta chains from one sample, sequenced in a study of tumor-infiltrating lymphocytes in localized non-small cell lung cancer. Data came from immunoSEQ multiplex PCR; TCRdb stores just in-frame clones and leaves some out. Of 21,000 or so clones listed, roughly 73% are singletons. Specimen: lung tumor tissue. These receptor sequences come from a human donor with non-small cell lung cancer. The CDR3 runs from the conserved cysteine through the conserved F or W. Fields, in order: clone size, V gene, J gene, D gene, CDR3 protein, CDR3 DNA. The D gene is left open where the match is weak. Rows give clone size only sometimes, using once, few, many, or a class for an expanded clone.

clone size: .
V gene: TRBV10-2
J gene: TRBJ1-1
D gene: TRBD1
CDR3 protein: CASSRQGTNTEAFF
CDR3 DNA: TGCGCCAGCAGCCGACAGGGCACCAACACTGAAGCTTTCTTT

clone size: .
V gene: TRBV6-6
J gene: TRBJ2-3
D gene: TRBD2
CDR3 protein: CASRLSGASTDTQYF
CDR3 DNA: TGTGCCAGCAGACTCAGCGGGGCTAGCACAGATACGCAGTATTTT

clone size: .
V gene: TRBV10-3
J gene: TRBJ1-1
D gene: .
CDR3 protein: CAISESSTDPQKAFF
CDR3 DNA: TGTGCCATCAGTGAGTCCTCGACAGACCCGCAAAAAGCTTTCTTT

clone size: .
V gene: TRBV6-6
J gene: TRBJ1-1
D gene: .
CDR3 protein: CASRPVGADTEAFF
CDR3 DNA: TGTGCCAGCAGGCCGGTGGGAGCCGACACTGAAGCTTTCTTT

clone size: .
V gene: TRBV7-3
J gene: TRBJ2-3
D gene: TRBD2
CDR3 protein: CASSFSGTSGGDTQYF
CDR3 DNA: TGTGCCAGCAGCTTCTCCGGGACTAGCGGGGGGGATACGCAGTATTTT

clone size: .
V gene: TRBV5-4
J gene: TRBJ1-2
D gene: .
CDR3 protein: CASSLEQGRAYGYTF
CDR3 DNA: TGTGCCAGCAGCTTGGAGCAGGGAAGAGCCTATGGCTACACCTTC

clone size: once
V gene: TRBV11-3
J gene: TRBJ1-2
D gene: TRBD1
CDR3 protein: CASSSGTAYGYTF
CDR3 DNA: TGTGCCAGCAGCTCCGGGACAGCGTATGGCTACACCTTC

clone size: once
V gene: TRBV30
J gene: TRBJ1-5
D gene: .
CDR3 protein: CAWSVSGWYNQPQHF
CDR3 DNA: TGTGCCTGGAGTGTATCAGGGTGGTACAATCAGCCCCAGCATTTT

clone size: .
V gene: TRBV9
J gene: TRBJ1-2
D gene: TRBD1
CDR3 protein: CASSAGSGTGSHGYTF
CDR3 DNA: TGTGCCAGCAGCGCCGGTTCCGGGACAGGGTCACATGGCTACACCTTC

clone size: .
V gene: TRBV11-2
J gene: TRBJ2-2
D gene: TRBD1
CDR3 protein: CASRRQGNTGELFF
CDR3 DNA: TGTGCCAGCAGACGACAGGGGAACACCGGGGAGCTGTTTTTT

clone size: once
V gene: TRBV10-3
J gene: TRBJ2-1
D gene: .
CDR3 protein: CAISESNPADRGNEQFF
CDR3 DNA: TGTGCCATCAGTGAGTCGAATCCCGCGGACCGGGGCAATGAGCAGTTCTTC

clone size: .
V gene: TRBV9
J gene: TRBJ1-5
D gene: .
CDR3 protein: CASGRQGNQPQHF
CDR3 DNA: TGTGCCAGTGGAAGGCAGGGGAATCAGCCCCAGCATTTT

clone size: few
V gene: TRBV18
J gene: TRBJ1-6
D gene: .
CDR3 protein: CASSHNTGNNSPLHF
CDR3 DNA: TGTGCCAGCTCACACAACACAGGGAATAATTCACCCCTCCACTTT

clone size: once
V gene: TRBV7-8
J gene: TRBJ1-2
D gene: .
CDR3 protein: CASSLALLGDGYTF
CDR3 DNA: TGTGCCAGCAGCTTAGCGCTTTTGGGGGATGGCTACACCTTC

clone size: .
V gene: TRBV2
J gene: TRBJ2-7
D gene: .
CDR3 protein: CASSEATPQYF
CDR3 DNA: TGTGCCAGCAGTGAAGCAACCCCCCAGTACTTC

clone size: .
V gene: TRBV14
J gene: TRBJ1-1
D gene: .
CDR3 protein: CASSQNNGGTEAFF
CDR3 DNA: TGTGCCAGCAGCCAAAATAACGGGGGGACTGAAGCTTTCTTT

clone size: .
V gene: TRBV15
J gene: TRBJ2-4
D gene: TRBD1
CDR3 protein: CATSTLNFRGQGIQYF
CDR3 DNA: TGTGCCACCAGCACCCTTAACTTTCGAGGACAGGGCATTCAGTACTTC

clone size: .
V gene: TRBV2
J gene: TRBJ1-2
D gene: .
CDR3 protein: CASSERRPGDYGYTF
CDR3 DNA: TGTGCCAGCAGTGAACGTCGGCCCGGTGACTATGGCTACACCTTC

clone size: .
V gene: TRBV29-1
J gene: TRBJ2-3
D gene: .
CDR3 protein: CSVDIQGKPAQYF
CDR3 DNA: TGCAGCGTTGATATCCAGGGTAAACCCGCGCAGTATTTT

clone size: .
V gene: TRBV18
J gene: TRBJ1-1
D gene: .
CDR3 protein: CASSPPPAGFTEAFF
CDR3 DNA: TGTGCCAGCTCACCACCCCCCGCGGGTTTCACTGAAGCTTTCTTT

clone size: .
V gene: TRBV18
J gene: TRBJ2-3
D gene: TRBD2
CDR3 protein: CASSPGLAGALSSTDTQYF
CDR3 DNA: TGTGCCAGCTCACCGGGACTAGCGGGGGCCTTAAGCAGCACAGATACGCAGTATTTT

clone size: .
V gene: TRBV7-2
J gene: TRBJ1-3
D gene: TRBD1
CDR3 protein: CASSLVFSGGVAGNTIYF
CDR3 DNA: TGTGCCAGCAGCTTAGTATTCTCAGGGGGTGTCGCAGGAAACACCATATATTTT

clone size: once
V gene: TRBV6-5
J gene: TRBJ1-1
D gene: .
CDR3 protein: CASSYREATEAFF
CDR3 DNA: TGTGCCAGCAGTTACCGGGAGGCCACTGAAGCTTTCTTT

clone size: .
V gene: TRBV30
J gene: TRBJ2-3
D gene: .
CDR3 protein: CAWSNRGAGTDTQYF
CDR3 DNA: TGTGCCTGGAGCAATCGGGGGGCCGGCACAGATACGCAGTATTTT

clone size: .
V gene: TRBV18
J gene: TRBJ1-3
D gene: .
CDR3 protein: CASSPASQGTGNTIYF
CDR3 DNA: TGTGCCAGCTCACCCGCCTCACAGGGAACTGGAAACACCATATATTTT

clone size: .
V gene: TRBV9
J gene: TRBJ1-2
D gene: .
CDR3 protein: CASSVGQRGGYTF
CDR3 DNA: TGTGCCAGCAGCGTAGGACAGCGGGGTGGCTACACCTTC

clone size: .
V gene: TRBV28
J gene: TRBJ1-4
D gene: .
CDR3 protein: CASSFRNDEKLFF
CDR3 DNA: TGTGCCAGCAGTTTCCGAAACGATGAAAAACTGTTTTTT

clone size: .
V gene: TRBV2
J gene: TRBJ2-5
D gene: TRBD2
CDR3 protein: CASSETSLMETQYF
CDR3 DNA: TGTGCCAGCAGTGAGACTAGCTTGATGGAGACCCAGTACTTC

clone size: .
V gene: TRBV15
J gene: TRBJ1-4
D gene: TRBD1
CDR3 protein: CATSRSGQGMEKLFF
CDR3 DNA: TGTGCCACCAGCAGATCGGGACAGGGGATGGAAAAACTGTTTTTT

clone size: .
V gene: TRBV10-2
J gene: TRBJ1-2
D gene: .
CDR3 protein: CASSENRGGYGYTF
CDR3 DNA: TGCGCCAGCAGTGAGAATCGGGGTGGCTATGGCTACACCTTC

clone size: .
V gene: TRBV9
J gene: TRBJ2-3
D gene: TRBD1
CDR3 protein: CASSHQSGGVVTDTQYF
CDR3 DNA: TGTGCCAGCAGCCACCAATCAGGGGGCGTCGTCACAGATACGCAGTATTTT

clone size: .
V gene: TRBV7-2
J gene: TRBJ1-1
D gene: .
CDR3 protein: CASSSGREKNTEAFF
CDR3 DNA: TGTGCCAGCAGCTCCGGACGGGAGAAGAACACTGAAGCTTTCTTT

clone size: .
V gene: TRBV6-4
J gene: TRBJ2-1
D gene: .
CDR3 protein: CASSDEEGYEQFF
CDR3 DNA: TGTGCCAGCAGTGACGAGGAGGGCTATGAGCAGTTCTTC

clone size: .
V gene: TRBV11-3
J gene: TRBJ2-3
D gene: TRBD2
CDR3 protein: CASSPGLAGGPSTDTQYF
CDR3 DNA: TGTGCCAGCAGCCCGGGACTAGCGGGGGGGCCTAGCACAGATACGCAGTATTTT

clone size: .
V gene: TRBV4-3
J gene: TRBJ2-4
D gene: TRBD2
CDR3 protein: CASSQIAGGPWIQYF
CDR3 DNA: TGCGCCAGCAGCCAAATAGCGGGGGGCCCATGGATTCAGTACTTC

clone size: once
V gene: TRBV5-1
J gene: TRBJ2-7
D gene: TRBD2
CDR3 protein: CASSTANQVAGDRQYF
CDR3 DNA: TGCGCCAGCAGCACAGCAAATCAGGTAGCGGGGGACAGGCAGTACTTC

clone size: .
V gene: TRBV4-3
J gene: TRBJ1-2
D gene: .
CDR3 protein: CASSQGDYGYTF
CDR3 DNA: TGCGCCAGCAGCCAAGGAGACTATGGCTACACCTTC

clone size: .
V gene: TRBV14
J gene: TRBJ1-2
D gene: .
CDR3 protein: CASSQDSGVYGYTF
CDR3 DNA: TGTGCCAGCAGCCAAGATTCGGGGGTCTATGGCTACACCTTC

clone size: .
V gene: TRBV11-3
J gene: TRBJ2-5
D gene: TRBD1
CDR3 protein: CASSLDWARDRVETQYF
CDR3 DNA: TGTGCCAGCAGCTTAGATTGGGCGCGGGACAGGGTAGAGACCCAGTACTTC

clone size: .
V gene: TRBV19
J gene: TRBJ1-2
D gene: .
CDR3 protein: CASSTRGASGYTF
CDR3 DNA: TGTGCCAGTAGTACCCGGGGGGCGTCTGGCTACACCTTC

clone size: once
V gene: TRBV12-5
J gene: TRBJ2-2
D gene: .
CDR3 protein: CASGLAGPGERYTGELFF
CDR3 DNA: TGTGCTAGTGGTTTGGCCGGGCCGGGAGAAAGGTACACCGGGGAGCTGTTTTTT

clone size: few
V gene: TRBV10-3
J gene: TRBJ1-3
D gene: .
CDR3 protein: CATSRGRQNGGNTIYF
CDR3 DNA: TGTGCCACCTCCCGGGGGCGTCAAAACGGCGGAAACACCATATATTTT

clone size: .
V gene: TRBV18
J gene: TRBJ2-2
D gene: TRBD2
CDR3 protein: CASSPLLAANTGELFF
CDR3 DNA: TGTGCCAGCTCCCCACTACTAGCGGCTAACACCGGGGAGCTGTTTTTT

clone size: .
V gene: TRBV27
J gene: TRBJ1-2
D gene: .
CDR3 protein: CASSLGREGVRRYTF
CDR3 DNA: TGTGCCAGCAGTTTGGGAAGGGAGGGAGTGAGGCGCTACACCTTC